The sequence of this TCR beta chain was determined in a study of PD-L1 blockade in urothelial cancer (dated by TCRdb to the late 2010s). About the full investigation: All patients started therapy in about 2014 and received atezolizumab 1,200 mg intravenously every 3 weeks. An exploratory multi-omic analysis was conducted of the somatic, immune and clinical correlates of response to PD-L1 blockade with atezolizumab in urothelial cancer. Whole exome sequencing and RNA sequencing of pretreatment tumors were performed alongside TCR sequencing in the same patients. Blood samples gave a median of about 140,000 T cells and some 83,000 unique TCRs, with a median clonality of approximately 0.078. Patients had an ECOG performance status of 0 or 1 and had received between 0 and 3 prior chemotherapy regimens. Blood samples were analyzed at two time points: 3 weeks after treatment start (second dose) and 6 weeks after treatment start. Durable clinical benefit meant progression-free survival longer than 6 months, and TCR features were also tested against progression-free and overall survival. Fewer than ten patients achieved durable clinical benefit and approximately 20 did not. About 90% of the roughly 29 patients were identified as males with urothelial cancer of bladder origin, and a prior smoking history was reported by 18 of 29 patients. Pretreatment blood TCR-seq was available for fewer than 30 patients, at least one posttreatment blood collection was obtained for 25 or so patients, and tumor TCR-seq was available for 25 or so patients. Pretreatment tumor samples, along with matched peripheral blood collected serially before and after atezolizumab treatment, underwent TCR sequencing. Results the study describes overall, beyond this receptor: Improved progression-free and overall survival was associated with having pretreatment peripheral blood TCR clonality below the median. Patients with durable benefit showed greater expansion of tumor-associated TCR clones in peripheral blood 3 weeks after starting treatment (n of about 20, p = 0.022). Because of the small sample size (n of about 30) and the many exploratory analyses performed, the results are intended to be regarded as hypothesis-generating.

V sheds 5 bases and J sheds 3 bases, leaving 10 bases between their ends. The CDR3 spans 13 residues, from the cysteine through the phenylalanine. The kept DNA is CDR3 alone, 39 bases in frame from the first base. From a lookup of the germline V gene (reference sequence), CDR1 and CDR2 are LNHDA and SQIVND. The sample's time point, from its label and the paper: peripheral blood 6 weeks after treatment start. The cohort comprised around 31 patients with locally advanced or metastatic urothelial carcinoma treated at Memorial Sloan Kettering on a trial protocol. Peripheral blood mononuclear cells were collected pretreatment and during treatment, with between 1 and 8 total time points per patient. The Qiagen DNeasy Blood extraction kit was used to purify genomic DNA from total PBMCs and tumor samples. PBMCs were collected pretreatment and during treatment and were isolated and stored as previously described.

Each PCR received spiked-in synthetic TCR analog templates so that absolute template abundance could be estimated from read counts. Using the immunoSEQ assay, TCRbeta CDR3 regions were amplified from genomic DNA with bias-controlled V and J gene primers. Sequencing of rearranged TCRbeta segments was performed at approximately 20X coverage. Under the source paper's analysis protocol: Sequencing errors were corrected by clustering and CDR3s were annotated against IMGT to assign V, D and J genes. Out-of-frame and stop-codon sequences were excluded, and only productive TCRbeta rearrangements were used in downstream analyses. Clonality was computed as one minus Shannon entropy normalized by the log of the number of unique productive sequences. Fisher's exact test with Benjamini-Hochberg correction, using a cutoff of adjusted p below 0.01, was how clones that differed between time points or between blood and tumor were identified. TCRdb re-hosts the immuneACCESS table, in-frame sequences only. Its copies lack some clones; in the studies checked, an unresolved V gene accounts for under half of them, and the cause for the rest is not known. V and J calls and clone size follow that table, whereas D and trimming were derived from the DNA. Counted in this sample were tens of thousands of clones; roughly 89% of them appeared once. Together, the top ten hold approximately 7.5% of the sample.

This clone has just one count. The target of this receptor is not known. Base qualities are not provided; no much larger clone lies one nucleotide away. The sequencing used PBMCs, collected around atezolizumab (anti-PD-L1) treatment. The source of this sequence is a man between 65 and 79 years old with urothelial cancer. Rearrangement joined TRBV19 to TRBJ2-5; a tentative D call is TRBD2 (6 bases match). The nucleotides read TGTGCCAGTAGTTCGTCTAGCGAAGAGACCCAGTACTTC. This yields the protein CASSSSSEETQYF.